One TCR beta chain is described in this entry. Its antigen is still unknown. The data derive from a study of cytomegalovirus exposure and HLA in healthy donors. Produced via immunoSEQ multiplex PCR; TCRdb's table is partial and in-frame only. Here the sample spans 100,000 to 150,000 clones, about 91% being singletons. The donors belonged to the roughly 120-subject validation cohort, separate from the roughly 710-subject first cohort. Germline CDR1 LNHNV, CDR2 YYDKDF (reference sequence). This CDR3 spans 14 amino acids. The V and J ends lost 7 bases and 7 bases respectively, with 17 bases between them. Whole-study findings and limits: Cytomegalovirus status was reportedly diagnosed by the classifier with high specificity and sensitivity.

The material sequenced was PBMCs. The receptor's source is a woman younger than 35 in good health and CMV-seronegative. The chain carries TRBV15 and TRBJ2-1; a weak D match, TRBD2 (6 bases). The CDR3 bases are TGTGCCACCACCAAGCCGGGGGTTCGGAATGAGCAGTTCTTC. Translated: CATTKPGVRNEQFF.